The 28 T cell receptor beta chains listed next were all sequenced from one sample in a study of blood T cells in healthy people across ages. Next came a second PCR, run for about 7 to 12 cycles, which used a sample-barcoded 5' primer along with a J-beta primer mix. TCRdb used MiXCR to reprocess the 5' RACE reads, holding one entry per CDR3 protein. The sample includes over a million distinct CDR3 sequences, roughly 43% of them seen just once. The sample consisted of blood. The source of these receptors is a woman aged 18 to 35 in good health.

The chain recombines TRBV6-5 with TRBJ1-2; tentative D call: TRBD1 (6 bases). This CDR3 comprises 15 residues. Trimming left V 0 bases short and J 4 bases short, with 12 bases between. Germline V lookup: CDR1 MNHEY, CDR2 SVGAGI. The chain's CDR3 is CASSYSSDSIYGYTF. The CDR3 nucleotides are TGTGCCAGCAGTTACTCGTCGGACAGTATCTATGGCTACACCTTC.

The chain recombines TRBV7-2 with TRBJ2-3; TRBD2 agrees at 13 bases. There are 16 residues in the CDR3. V lost 3 bases and J lost 5; bases outside the gene matches: 5. The germline V gene has CDR1 SGHTA and CDR2 FQGNSA. CDR3: CASSFSGLAGEDTQYF. CDR3 DNA: TGTGCCAGCAGCTTTTCCGGACTAGCGGGAGAAGATACGCAGTATTTT. Variable domain in full (rest from reference TRBV7-2 and TRBJ2-3): GAGVSQSPSNKVTEKGKDVELRCDPISGHTALYWYRQSLGQGLEFLIYFQGNSAPDKSGLPSDRFSAERTGGSVSTLTIQRTQQEDSAVYLCASSFSGLAGEDTQYFGPGTRLTVL.

The chain recombines TRBV7-9 with TRBJ1-1; D remains ambiguous. Germline loops: CDR1 SEHNR, CDR2 FQNEAQ (reference sequence). This CDR3 spans 17 amino acids. V was cut by 4 bases and J by 0 bases, with 18 bases left in between. In DNA form, the CDR3 reads TGTGCCAGCAGCTCCCTTGCTGCGACTGCTATGAACACTGAAGCTTTCTTT. Its translation is CASSSLAATAMNTEAFF.

This clonotype has just one count. One base away lies a much larger clone, so this may be a sequencing read error. DNA of the CDR3: TGTGCCAGCTGGCAGGGCAATCAGCCCCAGCATTTT. Translated, it gives CASWQGNQPQHF. This chain joins TRBV6-2 or TRBV6-3 and TRBJ1-5; no clear D gene. The CDR3 runs to 12 residues. V lost 8 bases to trimming and J lost 2 bases, with 7 bases between them. Germline loops: CDR1 MNHEY, CDR2 SVGEGT.

This clonotype showed up just a few times. The rearrangement joins TRBV20-1 to TRBJ2-7; D is possibly TRBD2 (5 bases). The CDR3 runs to 13 residues. The V and J ends lost 6 bases and 1 base respectively, with 13 bases between them. Looked up from germline, CDR1 is DFQATT and CDR2 is SNEGSKA (reference sequence). The DNA for the CDR3 is TGCAGTGCCCGTCTAGCAAAATCCTACGAGCAGTACTTC. It is translated as CSARLAKSYEQYF.

The gene calls are TRBV27 and TRBJ2-1, with 11 nucleotides matching TRBD2. This CDR3 contains 16 residues. Germline CDR1 and CDR2: MNHEY and SMNVEV (reference sequence). Trimming removed 3 bases from V and 8 bases from J; junction bases left unmatched: 9. The CDR3 here is CASSFPSSGGLDEQFF. CDR3 coding DNA: TGTGCCAGCAGTTTCCCATCTAGCGGGGGGCTTGATGAGCAGTTCTTC.

V and J are TRBV7-2 and TRBJ2-3, with 10 bases lining up with TRBD2. The CDR3 consists of 17 residues. Germline trimming cut 0 bases from V and 0 bases from J; bases unmatched to any gene: 3. Germline-derived CDR1 and CDR2 are SGHTA and FQGNSA. Here the CDR3 reads CASSLALTSGSTDTQYF. CDR3 sequence (DNA): TGTGCCAGCAGCTTAGCGCTGACTAGCGGGAGCACAGATACGCAGTATTTT. The full variable domain, with the rest looked up from reference TRBV7-2 and TRBJ2-3, is GAGVSQSPSNKVTEKGKDVELRCDPISGHTALYWYRQSLGQGLEFLIYFQGNSAPDKSGLPSDRFSAERTGGSVSTLTIQRTQQEDSAVYLCASSLALTSGSTDTQYFGPGTRLTVL.

CDR3 sequence reads: CSVEDFNTDTQYF. DNA of the CDR3: TGCAGCGTTGAAGACTTCAACACAGATACGCAGTATTTT. This chain links TRBV29-1 with TRBJ2-3; D is ambiguous. V was pared by 0 bases and J by 2 bases, with 6 bases between. CDR3 size: 13 residues. Germline CDR1 SQVTM, CDR2 ANQGSEA.

J is TRBJ1-3 and V is TRBV7-9, with D uncertain. This CDR3 comprises 15 residues. The V and J ends lost 5 bases and 0 bases respectively, with 11 bases between them. In germline, CDR1 is SEHNR, CDR2 FQNEAQ (reference sequence). In nucleotides, the CDR3 is TGTGCCAGCAGCCGCAGGATGAGCTCTGGAAACACCATATATTTT. Amino acid sequence: CASSRRMSSGNTIYF.

The table lists this clonotype with a few counts. This chain links TRBV20-1 with TRBJ2-5; D unresolved. This CDR3 comprises 12 residues. Germline CDR1 reads DFQATT; CDR2 reads SNEGSKA (reference sequence). Trimming removed 4 bases from V and 2 bases from J, with 8 bases in between. CDR3 coding DNA: TGCAGTGCTACCGAATTTCAAGAGACCCAGTACTTC. Amino acids: CSATEFQETQYF.

This clonotype appeared a single time. Relative to the germline gene, one junction end is altered; a read error may explain this. This chain joins TRBV20-1 and TRBJ2-7; D is tentatively TRBD1 or TRBD2 (5 bases each). Germline V gene lookup returns CDR1 DFQATT and CDR2 SNEGSKA (reference sequence). This CDR3 is 13 amino acids long. The CDR3 protein is CSARGVASYEQYF. DNA for the CDR3: TGCAGTGCCAGAGGGGTCGCCTCCTACGAGCAGTACTTC.

The V call is TRBV28, the J call TRBJ2-7; TRBD2 might be the D (5 bases). Germline lookup yields CDR1 MDHEN and CDR2 SYDVKM. The CDR3 has 13 residues. Here the CDR3 DNA reads TGTACCACTGCGAGCGGTGATGCTTACGAGCAGTACTTC. Protein: CTTASGDAYEQYF.

This clonotype was seen a single time. The genes are TRBV7-9 and TRBJ1-2; the D is unclear. Looked up from germline, CDR1 is SEHNR and CDR2 is FQNEAQ (reference sequence). Trimming left V 4 bases short and J 0 bases short, with 21 bases between. CDR3 length: 18 residues. CDR3 region: CASSSTALGWQPNYGYTF. As DNA, the CDR3 is TGTGCCAGCAGCTCTACAGCATTAGGGTGGCAGCCTAACTATGGCTACACCTTC.

This clonotype has a handful of counts. The chain combines TRBV27 with TRBJ2-4; a possible D gene is TRBD2 (5 bases). Per germline, CDR1 MNHEY and CDR2 SMNVEV (reference sequence). The CDR3 spans 13 residues. V lost 2 bases and J 8 bases, leaving 10 bases between the germline ends. CDR3 sequence (DNA): TGTGCCAGCAGTTTAGCGGGCCCTCACATTCAGTACTTC. Translated, it gives CASSLAGPHIQYF.

The chain recombines TRBV29-1 with TRBJ1-1; maybe TRBD1 (6 bases). The ends were cut back, 3 bases at V and 0 bases at J, with 8 bases in the middle. Germline CDR1 is SQVTM and CDR2 is ANQGSEA. The CDR3 is made up of 13 amino acids. CDR3 sequence (DNA): TGCAGCGTTGAGGAGGGGGTGAACACTGAAGCTTTCTTT. This translates into CSVEEGVNTEAFF.

This clonotype was counted once. The rearrangement uses TRBV11-2 and TRBJ1-6; no definite D call. With 0 bases removed from V and 6 bases from J, the gap between germline ends came to 18 bases. Looked up from germline, CDR1 is SGHAT and CDR2 is FQNNGV. CDR3 size: 18 residues. This CDR3 is CASSLEGRAGGFNSPLHF. CDR3 DNA sequence: TGTGCCAGCAGCTTAGAAGGTCGGGCAGGAGGCTTTAATTCACCCCTCCACTTT.

The V gene is TRBV21-1, the J gene TRBJ2-5; TRBD1, the table's D call, lacks a check against the DNA. The end of the DNA is better explained by TRBJ2-7, so the J call may be wrong. TRBV21-1 is labeled a pseudogene. This CDR3 is built from 15 residues. The DNA for the CDR3 is TGTGCCAGCAGCATTAAGGGACACTCCATCTACGAGCAGTACTTC. This sequence encodes CASSIKGHSIYEQYF.

The chain employs TRBV29-1 and TRBJ1-2; D is perhaps TRBD1 (5 bases). Germline V CDR1 and CDR2: SQVTM, ANQGSEA. Trimming shortened V by 6 bases and J by 1 base, and 12 bases separated the two germline ends. This CDR3 comprises 13 residues. The CDR3 reads CSVPHQGNYGYTF. CDR3 DNA: TGCAGCGTCCCCCATCAGGGTAACTATGGCTACACCTTC.

The table lists this clonotype with many counts. The rearrangement joins TRBV5-1 to TRBJ1-5, with 8 bases lining up with TRBD1. The junction had 11 bases not matched to a gene; V was cut back by 5 bases and J by 4 bases. This CDR3 is 16 amino acids long. Looked up from germline, CDR1 is SGHRS and CDR2 is YFSETQ. CDR3 region: CASSPSGTGRNQPQHF. DNA of the CDR3: TGCGCCAGCAGTCCGTCCGGGACAGGTCGTAATCAGCCCCAGCATTTT.

The J gene is TRBJ2-5, the V gene TRBV29-1; D is unresolved. V was trimmed by 3 bases and J by 1 base, leaving 3 bases between them. CDR3 length: 11 residues. In germline, CDR1 is SQVTM, CDR2 ANQGSEA. The CDR3 here is CSVDPQETQYF. As DNA, the CDR3 is TGCAGCGTTGATCCCCAAGAGACCCAGTACTTC.

V is TRBV4-1 and J is TRBJ2-1; tentatively, D is TRBD1 or TRBD2 (5 bases each). The V gene's germline CDR1 is MGHRA and CDR2 YSYEKL. The CDR3 is 16 amino acids. Between the trimmed V and J ends, which lost 3 bases and 6 bases, there was a span of 18 bases. CDR3: CASSHGPGPGTNEQFF. The CDR3 coding sequence is TGCGCCAGCAGCCACGGCCCGGGACCCGGGACCAATGAGCAGTTCTTC.

This clonotype was counted between two and nine times. The chain employs TRBV3-1 and TRBJ1-1; D is unclear. Germline CDR1 LGHDT, CDR2 YNNKEL (reference sequence). This CDR3 region has 13 residues. V was pared by 2 bases and J by 3 bases, with 7 bases between. DNA for the CDR3: TGTGCCAGCAGCCAACAAACTTACACTGAAGCTTTCTTT. Amino acid sequence: CASSQQTYTEAFF.

This clonotype was seen more than once but under ten times. CDR3 sequence: CASSPPGQGFYEQYF. In nucleotides, the CDR3 is TGTGCCAGCAGCCCCCCTGGGCAGGGCTTCTACGAGCAGTACTTC. The V and J genes are TRBV11-2 and TRBJ2-7; possibly TRBD1 for D (5 bases). CDR1 is SGHAT and CDR2 is FQNNGV in the germline V gene. The CDR3 extends over 15 amino acids. V shed 5 bases and J shed 3 bases, with 17 bases lying between them.

This clonotype occurred a few times. V usage is TRBV12-3 or TRBV12-4 and J usage is TRBJ1-1, with D perhaps TRBD1 (6 bases). The CDR3 has 15 residues. Trimming stripped 6 bases from V and 3 bases from J, with 17 bases between. The CDR3 here is CASSPRGVEYTEAFF. The CDR3 bases are TGTGCCAGCAGCCCCAGGGGAGTAGAGTACACTGAAGCTTTCTTT.

The chain combines TRBV7-2 with TRBJ1-4; a weak D match, TRBD1 (5 bases). Trimming stripped 1 base from V and 3 bases from J, with 15 bases between. The CDR3 length is 17 residues. CDR1 SGHTA and CDR2 FQGNSA come from the germline V gene. The CDR3 region is CASSLGGGTGPNEKLFF. The CDR3 nucleotides read TGTGCCAGCAGCTTAGGAGGAGGGACCGGGCCTAATGAAAAACTGTTTTTT.

This clonotype was seen a handful of times. The CDR3 here is CSARLPGSDTGELFF. The CDR3 DNA sequence: TGCAGTGCTAGGTTGCCCGGGTCAGACACCGGGGAGCTGTTTTTT. The V call is TRBV20-1, the J call TRBJ2-2, with D uncertain. Between the trimmed V and J ends, which lost 3 bases and 3 bases, there was a span of 14 bases. The CDR3 is 15 amino acids. The germline gives CDR1 DFQATT, CDR2 SNEGSKA (reference sequence).

Comments on this clonotype: At one boundary the junction diverges from the germline segment, which might be a read error. The chain joins TRBV6-2 or TRBV6-3 to TRBJ2-3; no reliable D call. Per germline, CDR1 MNHEY and CDR2 SVGEGT. This CDR3 comprises 14 residues. For the CDR3, the DNA is TGTGCCAGCAGATTCATAAAAGGGTCAGATACGCGGTATTTT. Protein product: CASRFIKGSDTRYF.

This clonotype was recorded a few times. A much larger clone lies a single base off, so this may be a read error. J is TRBJ1-6 and V is TRBV12-3 or TRBV12-4, with a tentative D call TRBD1 (6 bases). The CDR3 covers 13 residues. In DNA, the CDR3 is TGTGCCAGCAGACCCAGGGGACATTCACCCCCCCACTTT. Amino acids: CASRPRGHSPPHF.